These 9 T cell receptor beta chains came from one sample sequenced in a study of blood T cells in healthy people across ages. A sample-barcoded 5' primer and a J-beta primer mix were used in a second PCR of roughly 7 to 11 cycles. A single record per CDR3 protein comes from TCRdb applying MiXCR to the 5' RACE reads. The sample records about 1.6 million distinct CDR3 sequences, almost 35% being singletons. Source material: blood. Receptors originate from a woman aged 25 to 39 in good health.

This chain uses TRBV20-1 with TRBJ1-1; D gene ambiguous. V lost 5 bases to trimming and J lost 4 bases, with 14 bases between them. The CDR3 loop spans 13 amino acids. The V gene's germline CDR1 is DFQATT and CDR2 SNEGSKA (reference sequence). The CDR3 here is CSAPSHEGTEAFF. DNA of the CDR3: TGCAGTGCTCCTTCGCACGAGGGCACTGAAGCTTTCTTT.

A few counts support this clonotype. The chain uses TRBV30 and TRBJ2-5; 11 nucleotides align to TRBD2. Germline assignment: CDR1 GTSNPN and CDR2 SVGIG (reference sequence). The trim removed 7 bases at V and 5 bases at J, leaving 9 bases unmatched. This CDR3 has 14 residues. CDR3 residues: CASTLAGGVETQYF. The CDR3, as DNA: TGTGCCTCAACCTTAGCGGGGGGGGTGGAGACCCAGTACTTC.

This sequence joins TRBV12-3 or TRBV12-4 and TRBJ2-1; the match to TRBD1 covers 10 bases. The CDR3 loop spans 14 amino acids. The V gene end was trimmed by 7 bases and the J gene end by 5 bases; junction bases not matched to a gene: 5. CDR3 loop: CASNDRGQDNEQFF. The CDR3, as DNA: TGTGCCAGCAACGACAGGGGGCAAGACAATGAGCAGTTCTTC.

In its sample, this clonotype was seen a few times. CDR3 sequence: CASSTIGGNEQFF. The DNA of the CDR3 is TGCGCCAGCAGTACTATTGGAGGGAATGAGCAGTTCTTC. The V gene is TRBV5-1, the J gene TRBJ2-1, with D maybe TRBD2 (6 bases). The CDR3 totals 13 residues. The ends were cut back, 5 bases at V and 7 bases at J, with 13 bases in the middle. Germline CDR1 reads SGHRS; CDR2 reads YFSETQ.

In regard to this clonotype: A much bigger clone sits one base away, suggesting this may be a read error. The genes are TRBV29-1 and TRBJ2-1, with 11 bases that match TRBD2. The DNA end is more similar to TRBJ2-7, so the J call may be wrong. CDR3 length equals 17 residues. Germline V gives CDR1 SQVTM, CDR2 ANQGSEA. CDR3 DNA sequence: TGCAGCGTTGTGGCTAGCGGGAGGTCGAGCTCCTACAATGAGCAGTACTTC. This sequence encodes CSVVASGRSSSYNEQYF.

The chain links TRBV20-1 to TRBJ2-7; no firm D call. CDR1 and CDR2 from the germline V gene are DFQATT and SNEGSKA (reference sequence). This CDR3 spans 11 amino acids. The V end lost 6 bases, the J end lost 3 bases, and 9 bases lay between the germline ends. CDR3 sequence: CSADGDYEQYF. The DNA of the CDR3 is TGCAGTGCCGACGGAGACTACGAGCAGTACTTC.

The rearrangement uses TRBV5-4 and TRBJ1-6, with unresolved D. Deletions cut 4 bases from V and 10 bases from J, with 15 bases between. The CDR3 covers 14 residues. Germline loops: CDR1 SGHNT, CDR2 YYREEE (reference sequence). The CDR3 is CASSTRHGGSPLHF. The CDR3 DNA reads TGTGCCAGCAGCACCCGACACGGTGGCTCACCCCTCCACTTT.

This clonotype came up a few times. V gene TRBV5-1 combines with J gene TRBJ2-3; 7 bases match TRBD2. Germline lookup yields CDR1 SGHRS and CDR2 YFSETQ. The CDR3 sequence is 14 residues long. Trimming took 7 bases from V and 5 from J; bases not matched to a gene: 10. The CDR3 spells CASQLGLAEDTQYF. The CDR3 bases are TGCGCCAGCCAGCTTGGCCTAGCGGAAGATACGCAGTATTTT.

This rearrangement joins TRBV30 to TRBJ2-7, with D possibly TRBD1 on 6 matching bases. Germline V gene lookup returns CDR1 GTSNPN and CDR2 SVGIG (reference sequence). Trimming took off 0 bases at V and 7 bases at J, with 13 bases between the two ends. This CDR3 has 13 amino acids. The CDR3 region is CAWSVGTQYEQYV. CDR3 coding DNA: TGTGCCTGGAGTGTAGGGACACAATATGAGCAGTACGTC.